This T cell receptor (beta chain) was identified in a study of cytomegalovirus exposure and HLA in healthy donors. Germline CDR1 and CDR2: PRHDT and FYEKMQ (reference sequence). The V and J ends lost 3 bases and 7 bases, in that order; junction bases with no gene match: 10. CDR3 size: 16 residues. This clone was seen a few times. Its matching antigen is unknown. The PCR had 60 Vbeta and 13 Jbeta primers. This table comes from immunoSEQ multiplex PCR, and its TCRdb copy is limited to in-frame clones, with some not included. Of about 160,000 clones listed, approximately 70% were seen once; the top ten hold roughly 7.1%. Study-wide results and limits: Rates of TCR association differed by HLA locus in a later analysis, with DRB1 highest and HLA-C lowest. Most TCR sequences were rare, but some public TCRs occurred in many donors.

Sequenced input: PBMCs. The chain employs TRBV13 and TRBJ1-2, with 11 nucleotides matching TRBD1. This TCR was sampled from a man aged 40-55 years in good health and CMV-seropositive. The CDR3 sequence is CASSFPGTGGRGGYTF. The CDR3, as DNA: TGTGCCAGCAGCTTCCCCGGGACAGGGGGTCGGGGTGGCTACACCTTC.